The 15 T cell receptor beta chains presented below share a single source sample, sequenced in a study of tumor T cells in aggressive B-cell lymphoma. Sequencing used immunoSEQ multiplex PCR; TCRdb keeps in-frame clones, though not all of them. The sample consists of more than 5,000 clones, roughly 90% of them appearing once. Sequencing was carried out using tumor tissue. These receptors came from an adult with diffuse large B cell lymphoma.

The gene calls are TRBV6-4 and TRBJ2-3, with TRBD1 as a possible D gene (5 bases). V shed 11 bases and J shed 0 bases, with 18 bases lying between them. The germline V gene has CDR1 MRHNA and CDR2 SNTAGT. This CDR3 is 15 amino acids long. Here the CDR3 reads CARKIYRPSTDTQYF. CDR3 in DNA: TGTGCCCGCAAAATCTACAGGCCTAGCACAGATACGCAGTATTTT.

The gene calls are TRBV13 and TRBJ2-1; TRBD2 matches at 7 bases. V trimming: 6 bases; J trimming: 9 bases; junction bases outside the gene matches: 8. The CDR3 runs 13 residues. Germline V CDR1 and CDR2: PRHDT, FYEKMQ (reference sequence). The CDR3 region is CASRGGVWGEQFF. DNA of the CDR3: TGTGCCAGCAGGGGGGGGGTGTGGGGTGAGCAGTTCTTC.

This chain links TRBV4-2 with TRBJ1-6; 7 nucleotides align to TRBD1. The germline gives CDR1 LGHNA, CDR2 YNFKEQ. The CDR3 spans 15 residues. Trimming at V came to 2 bases and at J to 7 bases, leaving 5 bases not matched to a gene. DNA for the CDR3: TGTGCCAGCAGCCAATGGGACAGCCTGAATTCACCCCTCCACTTT. This codes for CASSQWDSLNSPLHF.

V gene TRBV27 combines with J gene TRBJ2-7, with a weak D call TRBD2 (7 bases). Germline V gene sequence: CDR1 MNHEY, CDR2 SMNVEV (reference sequence). V lost 5 bases, J lost 6 bases, and 14 bases lay in between. This CDR3 is built from 13 residues. DNA of the CDR3: TGTGCCAGCAGTCTCGACCGGGGGGCCGAGCAGTACTTC. Encoded protein: CASSLDRGAEQYF.

The rearrangement uses TRBV4-1 and TRBJ1-2; 7 bases match TRBD1. Germline CDR1 and CDR2: MGHRA and YSYEKL. V lost 0 bases to trimming and J lost 8 bases; unmatched junction nucleotides: 6. The CDR3 runs 14 residues. CDR3 region: CASSQDPRGVGYTF. CDR3 DNA: TGCGCCAGCAGCCAAGACCCCAGGGGGGTAGGCTACACCTTC.

V and J are TRBV19 and TRBJ1-1, with TRBD1 identical over 7 bases. Germline assignment: CDR1 LNHDA and CDR2 SQIVND (reference sequence). This CDR3 comprises 14 residues. V lost 10 bases to trimming and J lost 3 bases; unmatched junction nucleotides: 11. The DNA of the CDR3 is TGTGCCACAGGGGGGCAAGGAGAGGACACTGAAGCTTTCTTT. It is translated as CATGGQGEDTEAFF.

J is TRBJ2-2 and V is TRBV11-1; D is ambiguous. Trimming took off 3 bases at V and 2 bases at J, with 7 bases between the two ends. The CDR3 runs 14 residues. CDR1 is SGHAT, CDR2 FQDESV, per germline (reference sequence). This CDR3 is CASSLAGNTGELFF. DNA of the CDR3: TGTGCCAGCAGCTTGGCTGGTAACACCGGGGAGCTGTTTTTT.

This chain connects TRBV11-3 to TRBJ2-3; TRBD1 is a possible D gene (5 bases). The germline V gene has CDR1 SGHNT and CDR2 YENEEA. The CDR3 is 15 residues long. Trimming shortened V by 1 base and J by 3 bases, and 11 bases separated the two germline ends. The CDR3 nucleotides read TGTGCCAGCAGCTTAGGGCAGGGTGTTACAGATACGCAGTATTTT. The encoded protein is CASSLGQGVTDTQYF.

The chain couples TRBV7-3 to TRBJ1-1, with no clear D. With 1 base removed from V and 0 bases from J, the gap between germline ends came to 6 bases. CDR3 length: 14 residues. Per germline, CDR1 SGHTA and CDR2 FQGTGA. The CDR3 DNA is TGTGCCAGCAGCTTAATGAGAGTGAACACTGAAGCTTTCTTT. Translating it yields CASSLMRVNTEAFF.

The gene calls are TRBV30 and TRBJ1-4, with D unresolved. This CDR3 region has 12 residues. CDR1 is GTSNPN, CDR2 SVGIG, per germline (reference sequence). Trimming took off 5 bases at V and 8 bases at J, with 12 bases between the two ends. The CDR3 bases are TGTGCCTGGTGGTCCGTCGGGGAAAAACTGTTTTTT. It specifies CAWWSVGEKLFF. Looking up the rest from reference TRBV30 and TRBJ1-4 gives the full variable domain: SQTIHQWPATLVQPVGSPLSLECTVEGTSNPNLYWYRQAAGRGLQLLFYSVGIGQISSEVPQNLSASRPQDRQFILSSKKLLLSDSGFYLCAWWSVGEKLFFGSGTQLSVL.

This chain joins TRBV7-2 and TRBJ1-2, with 8 bases aligning to TRBD1. Trimming at V came to 1 base and at J to 5 bases, leaving 6 bases not matched to a gene. The CDR3 runs to 15 residues. Germline loops: CDR1 SGHTA, CDR2 FQGNSA. CDR3 sequence reads: CASSLEGQARYGYTF. The CDR3 nucleotides are TGTGCCAGCAGCTTAGAGGGACAGGCGAGGTATGGCTACACCTTC.

This rearrangement joins TRBV2 to TRBJ2-7; a possible D gene is TRBD1 (5 bases). This CDR3 region has 14 residues. CDR1 and CDR2 from the germline V gene are SNHLY and FYNNEI. V was clipped by 6 bases and J by 0 bases, with 12 bases between them. CDR3 residues: CASSQETDSYEQYF. In DNA, the CDR3 is TGTGCCAGCAGCCAAGAGACAGACTCCTACGAGCAGTACTTC.

There are a few counts of this clone. The chain recombines TRBV5-1 with TRBJ1-1; 7 positions match TRBD1. V lost 8 bases and J lost 5; bases outside the gene matches: 12. CDR1 and CDR2 from the germline V gene are SGHRS and YFSETQ. This CDR3 contains 14 residues. CDR3 residues: CASTRVGGFTEAFF. The CDR3 nucleotides are TGCGCCAGTACCCGGGTAGGGGGCTTTACTGAAGCTTTCTTT.

This clone was seen once. An end of the junction differs from the germline gene, which may be a read error. The chain recombines TRBV18 with TRBJ1-1; 10 bases are shared with TRBD1. The CDR3 spans 15 residues. Germline V gene data show CDR1 as KGHSH and CDR2 as LQKENI. This CDR3 reads CASDRGQAMNTETFF. As DNA, the CDR3 is TGTGCCAGCGACAGGGGGCAAGCGATGAACACTGAAACTTTCTTT.

The chain combines TRBV4-2 with TRBJ2-7; TRBD2 matches 7 bases. Germline V gene data show CDR1 as LGHNA and CDR2 as YNFKEQ. The trim removed 3 bases at V and 9 bases at J, leaving 14 bases unmatched. This CDR3 comprises 15 residues. The CDR3 bases are TGTGCCAGCAGCCATGCCGGGACTACCACTACGAGGCAGTACTTC. Residues: CASSHAGTTTTRQYF.